A selection of T cell receptor beta chains follows, all from one sample in a study of blood T cell repertoires in COVID-19. This table comes from immunoSEQ multiplex PCR, and its TCRdb copy is limited to in-frame clones, with some not included. The sample has a few hundred thousand clones, 85% to 90% seen once. Sequencing was carried out using peripheral blood. The receptor set was obtained from a man aged 45 to 65 with acute or convalescent COVID-19. Each CDR3 is given with its conserved first and last residue. The order of the fields is V gene, D gene, J gene, clone size, CDR3 length, CDR3 DNA, CDR3 protein. D genes are given only for firm matches. Rows may omit the clone size; those that give it use once, few, many or a size class.

TRBV7-2,TRBD1,TRBJ2-7,-,18,TGTGCCAGCAGTCACCCCCGTTTCCCCGGGACAGGGGGTTACGAGCAGTACTTC,CASSHPRFPGTGGYEQYF
TRBV5-1,-,TRBJ2-2,-,11,TGCGCCAGCAGCCGCGACGGGGAGCTGTTTTTT,CASSRDGELFF
TRBV6-5,-,TRBJ2-2,-,15,TGTGCCAGCAGACCTGGACACACGAACACCGGGGAGCTGTTTTTT,CASRPGHTNTGELFF
TRBV6-1,TRBD1,TRBJ1-5,-,18,TGTGCCAGCAGTGAAAAGGCACTCGGTGACAGGGTAAGACAGCCCCAGCATTTT,CASSEKALGDRVRQPQHF
TRBV27,-,TRBJ1-4,-,15,TGTGCCAGCGCAAAGGGGATAGCAACTAATGAAAAACTGTTTTTT,CASAKGIATNEKLFF
TRBV6-5,-,TRBJ1-1,-,15,TGTGCCAGCAGTTACTCGACCAGGGCGAACACTGAAGCTTTCTTT,CASSYSTRANTEAFF
TRBV18,TRBD1,TRBJ2-1,-,16,TGTGCCAGCTCACCACCACAGGGGGCATATGGTAATGAGCAGTTCTTC,CASSPPQGAYGNEQFF
TRBV5-6,-,TRBJ2-1,-,16,TGTGCCAGCAGCTTGGGGACTAGTAACCGGGTAGGGGGGCAGTTCTTC,CASSLGTSNRVGGQFF
TRBV5-5,-,TRBJ1-2,-,15,TGTGCCAGCAGCTTGGCGTCAGGGGCGTACAGTGGCTACACCTTC,CASSLASGAYSGYTF
TRBV19,TRBD1,TRBJ1-2,few,15,TGTGCCAGTAGTCAAACAGGGGGCCATAACTATGGCTACACCTTC,CASSQTGGHNYGYTF
TRBV5-1,TRBD1,TRBJ1-1,-,17,TGCGCCAGCAGCTCAGGAGGGGGCCGATACTCCGGCACTGAAGCTTTCTTT,CASSSGGGRYSGTEAFF
TRBV11-3,-,TRBJ2-1,-,13,TGTGCCAGCAGCCTCGAGGGGGGGCGGGAGCAGTTCTTC,CASSLEGGREQFF
TRBV6-2/TRBV6-3,-,TRBJ2-7,-,14,TGTGCCAGCAGTGAGGGGGCGGGGCCCTACGAGCAGTACTTC,CASSEGAGPYEQYF
TRBV28,-,TRBJ1-2,-,13,TGTGCCAGCAGTCCCCGACAGCTATATGGCTACACCTTC,CASSPRQLYGYTF